This TCR beta chain was documented in a study of a mutant IDH1 vaccine in newly diagnosed glioma. About the study: Eight vaccine injections were given to patients in weeks 1, 3, 5, 7, 11, 15, 19 and 23. Before enrollment, patients got radiotherapy alone, temozolomide alone, or mostly the combination.

Time point meaning: week 23, last vaccination. Every vaccine dose comprised 300 ug of mutant IDH1 20-mer peptide plus topical imiquimod. Trimming pared 1 base from V and 5 bases from J, leaving 8 bases between. CDR3 length equals 13 residues. Germline CDR1 reads ENHRY; CDR2 reads SYGVKD. The repertoire was sequenced with immunoSEQ multiplex PCR; TCRdb's copy has only in-frame clones and lacks some. Of 60,000 to 100,000 clones listed, more than 70% were seen once; the top ten hold roughly 0.81%. Of note for this clone: No antigen is known for it.

This receptor was obtained from a woman aged 45-65 years with glioma. The V gene is TRBV10-3, the J gene TRBJ2-5, with D uncertain. The sample in question was PBMCs, obtained from a glioma patient whose treatment included an IDH1 peptide vaccine. The CDR3 loop reads CAISEWQSETQYF. CDR3 nucleotide sequence: TGTGCCATCAGTGAGTGGCAGTCGGAGACCCAGTACTTC.